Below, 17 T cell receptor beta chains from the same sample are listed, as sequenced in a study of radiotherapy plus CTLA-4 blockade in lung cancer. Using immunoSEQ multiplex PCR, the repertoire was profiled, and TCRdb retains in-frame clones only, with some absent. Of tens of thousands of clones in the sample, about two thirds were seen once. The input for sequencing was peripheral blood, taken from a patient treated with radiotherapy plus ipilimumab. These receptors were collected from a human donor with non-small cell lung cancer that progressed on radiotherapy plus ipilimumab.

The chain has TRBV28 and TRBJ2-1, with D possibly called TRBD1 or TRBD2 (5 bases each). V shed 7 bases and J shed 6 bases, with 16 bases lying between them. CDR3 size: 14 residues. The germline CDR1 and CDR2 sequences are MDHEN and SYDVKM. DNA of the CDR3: TGTGCCAGCACGGGGCGTGATGGCCCCAATGAGCAGTTCTTC. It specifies CASTGRDGPNEQFF.

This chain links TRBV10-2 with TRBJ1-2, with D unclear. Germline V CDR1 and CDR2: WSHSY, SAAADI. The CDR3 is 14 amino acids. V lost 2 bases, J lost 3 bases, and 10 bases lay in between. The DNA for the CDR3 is TGCGCCAGCAGTGAGCCCCTTACCGACTATGGCTACACCTTC. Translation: CASSEPLTDYGYTF.

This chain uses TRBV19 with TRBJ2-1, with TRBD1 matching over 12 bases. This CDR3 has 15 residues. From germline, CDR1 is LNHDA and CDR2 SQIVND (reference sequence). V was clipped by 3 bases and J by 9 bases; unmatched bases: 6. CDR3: CASSIQGQGASEQFF. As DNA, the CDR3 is TGTGCCAGTAGTATTCAGGGACAGGGGGCCAGTGAGCAGTTCTTC. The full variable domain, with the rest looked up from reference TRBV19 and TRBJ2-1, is DGGITQSPKYLFRKEGQNVTLSCEQNLNHDAMYWYRQDPGQGLRLIYYSQIVNDFQKGDIAEGYSVSREKKESFPLTVTSAQKNPTAFYLCASSIQGQGASEQFFGPGTRLTVL.

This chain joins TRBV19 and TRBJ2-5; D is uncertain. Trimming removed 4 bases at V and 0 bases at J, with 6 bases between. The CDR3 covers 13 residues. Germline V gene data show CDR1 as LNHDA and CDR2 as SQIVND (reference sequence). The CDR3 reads CASSTRHQETQYF. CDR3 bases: TGTGCCAGTAGTACCCGCCACCAAGAGACCCAGTACTTC.

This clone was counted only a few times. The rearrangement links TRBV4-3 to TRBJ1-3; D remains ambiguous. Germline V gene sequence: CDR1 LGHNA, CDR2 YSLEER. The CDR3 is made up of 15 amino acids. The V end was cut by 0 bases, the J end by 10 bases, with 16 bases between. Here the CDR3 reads CASSQDATVPPTIYF. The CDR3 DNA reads TGCGCCAGCAGCCAAGATGCAACGGTCCCACCGACCATATATTTT.

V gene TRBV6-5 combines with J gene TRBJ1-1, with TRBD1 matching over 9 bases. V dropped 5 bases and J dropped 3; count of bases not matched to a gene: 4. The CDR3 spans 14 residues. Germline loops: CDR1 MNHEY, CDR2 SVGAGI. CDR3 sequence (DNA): TGTGCCAGCAGTCTGGGACAGGGCTACACTGAAGCTTTCTTT. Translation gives CASSLGQGYTEAFF.

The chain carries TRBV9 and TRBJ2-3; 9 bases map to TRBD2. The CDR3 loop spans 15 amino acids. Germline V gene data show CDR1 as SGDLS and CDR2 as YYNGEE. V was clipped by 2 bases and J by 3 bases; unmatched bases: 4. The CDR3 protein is CASSVAGGQTDTQYF. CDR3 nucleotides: TGTGCCAGCAGCGTCGCGGGGGGGCAAACAGATACGCAGTATTTT. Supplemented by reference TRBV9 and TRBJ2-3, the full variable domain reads DSGVTQTPKHLITATGQRVTLRCSPRSGDLSVYWYQQSLDQGLQFLIQYYNGEERAKGNILERFSAQQFPDLHSELNLSSLELGDSALYFCASSVAGGQTDTQYFGPGTRLTVL.

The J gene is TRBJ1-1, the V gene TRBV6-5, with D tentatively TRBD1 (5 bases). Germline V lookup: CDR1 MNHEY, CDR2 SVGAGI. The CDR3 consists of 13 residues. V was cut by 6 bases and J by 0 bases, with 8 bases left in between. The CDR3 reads CASRPTVNTEAFF. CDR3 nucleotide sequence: TGTGCCAGCAGACCGACAGTGAACACTGAAGCTTTCTTT.

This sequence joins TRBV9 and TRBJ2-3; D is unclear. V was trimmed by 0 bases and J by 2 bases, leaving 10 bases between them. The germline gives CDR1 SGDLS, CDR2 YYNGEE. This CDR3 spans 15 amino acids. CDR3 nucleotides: TGTGCCAGCAGCGTAGGGGGTCAATTCACAGATACGCAGTATTTT. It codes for CASSVGGQFTDTQYF.

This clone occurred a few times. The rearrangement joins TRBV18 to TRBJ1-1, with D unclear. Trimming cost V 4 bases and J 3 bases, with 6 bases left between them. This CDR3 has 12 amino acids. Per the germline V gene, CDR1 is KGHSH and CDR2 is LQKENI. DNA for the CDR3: TGTGCCAGCTCACGTAGCTACACTGAAGCTTTCTTT. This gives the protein CASSRSYTEAFF.

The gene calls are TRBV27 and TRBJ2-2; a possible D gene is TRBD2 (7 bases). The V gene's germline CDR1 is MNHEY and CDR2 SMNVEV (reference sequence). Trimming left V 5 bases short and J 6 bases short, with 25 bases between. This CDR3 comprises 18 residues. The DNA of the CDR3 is TGTGCCAGCAGTCCAGACCGAACAGGGACTACGGTCCCCGGGGAGCTGTTTTTT. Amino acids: CASSPDRTGTTVPGELFF.

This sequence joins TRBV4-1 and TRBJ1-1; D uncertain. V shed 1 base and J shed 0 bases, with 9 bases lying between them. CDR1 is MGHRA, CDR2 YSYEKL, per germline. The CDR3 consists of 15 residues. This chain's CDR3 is CASSQGGNLNTEAFF. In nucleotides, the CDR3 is TGCGCCAGCAGCCAAGGAGGCAATTTGAACACTGAAGCTTTCTTT.

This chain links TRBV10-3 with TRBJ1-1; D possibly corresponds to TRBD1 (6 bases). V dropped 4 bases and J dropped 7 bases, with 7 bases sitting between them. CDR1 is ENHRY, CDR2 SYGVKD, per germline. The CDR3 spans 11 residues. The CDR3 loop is CAISGDNEAFF. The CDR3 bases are TGTGCCATCAGTGGGGACAATGAAGCTTTCTTT.

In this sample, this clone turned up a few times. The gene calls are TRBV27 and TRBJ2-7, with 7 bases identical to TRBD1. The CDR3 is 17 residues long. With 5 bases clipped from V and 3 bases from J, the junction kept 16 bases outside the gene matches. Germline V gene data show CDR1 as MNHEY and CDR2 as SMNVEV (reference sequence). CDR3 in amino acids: CASSPSPTGVLYYEQYF. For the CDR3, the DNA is TGTGCCAGCAGTCCCAGCCCCACAGGGGTCCTATACTACGAGCAGTACTTC.

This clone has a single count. For the CDR3, the DNA is TGTGCCAGCAGTTTCGGCAGGGATCAGCCCCAGCATTTT. It encodes CASSFGRDQPQHF. This rearrangement joins TRBV27 to TRBJ1-5; D may be TRBD1 (5 bases). V lost 3 bases and J lost 5, with 8 bases in between. The CDR3 totals 13 residues. Germline CDR1 is MNHEY and CDR2 is SMNVEV (reference sequence).

The DNA of the CDR3 is TGTGCCAGCAGCTTAAGATACAATGAGCAGTTCTTC. Its protein is CASSLRYNEQFF. The chain is built from TRBV7-2 and TRBJ2-1, with unresolved D. V was trimmed by 2 bases and J by 4 bases, leaving 3 bases between them. This CDR3 contains 12 residues. The V gene's germline CDR1 is SGHTA and CDR2 FQGNSA.

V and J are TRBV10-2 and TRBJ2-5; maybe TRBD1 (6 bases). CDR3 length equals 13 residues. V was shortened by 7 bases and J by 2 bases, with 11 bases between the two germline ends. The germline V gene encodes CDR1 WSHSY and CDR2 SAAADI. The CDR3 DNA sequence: TGCGCCAGCACGCACGGACAGCAAGAGACCCAGTACTTC. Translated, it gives CASTHGQQETQYF.